A single T cell receptor beta chain is shown here with its context. This clone was counted between two and nine times. Its cognate antigen has yet to be identified. Qualities for individual bases were not recorded, and no much larger clone is one base off. These data originate in a study of T cell responses to AZD1222 COVID-19 vaccine (dated by TCRdb to the early 2020s). About the investigation overall: TCR sequencing was performed for 230 to 250 trial participants, of whom about 210 were given two doses of AZD1222 and around 25 were given two doses of MenACWY control vaccine. Trial participants were enrolled by age into subgroups of 18-55, 56-69 and 70-plus years, and 148, 28 and 57 TCR-sequenced participants, respectively, were included in these subgroups.

The label giving this sample's time point can be read as: about 28 days (+/-7) after the second vaccine dose. AZD1222 recipients whose second dose came at about 4 weeks and those whose second dose came at about 12 weeks were combined into one group, since spike-specific TCR depth and breadth did not differ between the two schedules. Vaccinee samples came from UK trials COV001 and COV002, including a single-blind randomized controlled phase 2/3 trial of AZD1222 (ChAdOx1 nCoV-19) in healthy adults. For TCRbeta chain sequencing, PBMC samples from trial participants were taken at day 0 and at day 28 after the second dose. What the work shows at the level of the full study, not this receptor alone: Participants were mostly white British, with more females than males. The authors suggested clonal diversity may have been underestimated. Conclusions about previously exposed vaccinees are limited, since just five or six AZD1222 recipients were seropositive for SARS-CoV-2 at baseline. CD4 TCRs associated with the vaccine covered the entire spike protein, and the dominant responses were in regions 160-218 and 743-854. In the small 56-69-year group, the increase in depth fell short of significance, most likely because of low power. A significant rise in spike-specific TCR breadth and depth was observed after two AZD1222 doses relative to day 0 and relative to MenACWY recipients. Nearly half of unique spike-specific TCRs reportedly recognized epitopes outside regions mutated in the B.1.351 and B.1.1.7 variants. No day 14 peak-response samples were available, so repertoires were characterized only after the peak T cell response.

The CDR3 contains 14 residues, cysteine and phenylalanine counted. Left in the record is the CDR3 DNA by itself, 42 bases read in frame from the first base. The junction shows trimming of 4 bases on V and 4 bases on J, and the gene matches do not reach 5 bases of it. The germline V gene sets CDR1 to SNHLY and CDR2 to FYNNEI. The CDR3 regions of human TCRbeta chains were analyzed by immunosequencing. In the source study's methods: TCRs in the repertoires were compared against a reference library of SARS-CoV-2-specific TCRs that had been generated with the MIRA antigen-specificity platform. Breadth meant the fraction of unique TCRs that were SARS-CoV-2-associated, whereas depth meant the fraction of total T cells that were SARS-CoV-2-associated. Each spike-specific TCR was assigned to its reactive spike region and to a CD4 or CD8 class using the MIRA data. Log10-transformed breadth and depth values were compared by one-way ANOVA with Sidak's multiple comparisons tests. TCRdb limited this immuneACCESS table to in-frame rearrangements with V and J called. A share of clones is missing; checked studies link under half to unresolved V genes, and the rest is unexplained. V and J calls and clone size are as listed in that table; D and trimming were resolved from the DNA. Present in this sample are some 150,000 clones, around 84% of which were seen just once. The ten biggest clones cover around 5% of the sample.

Recombination joined TRBV2 with TRBJ1-2; 8 bases in the junction line up with TRBD1. The receptor comes from an adult who received the AZD1222 COVID-19 vaccine. Here the sequenced sample was peripheral blood, taken 28 days after the second AZD1222 dose. The nucleotide sequence is given as TGTGCCAGCAGTGCACAGGGGGTAGGCTATGGCTACACCTTC. This encodes CASSAQGVGYGYTF.